A single sample gave rise to the 27 T cell receptor beta chains below, sequenced in a study of blood T cell repertoires in COVID-19. Profiled with immunoSEQ multiplex PCR; TCRdb holds only in-frame clones, not every one. The sample records about 210,000 clones, around nine tenths being singletons. The sample consisted of peripheral blood. The receptors derive from a man in his 60s who had recovered from COVID-19.

A remark on this clone: Sequence at one end of the junction differs from germline and may be a read error. The gene calls are TRBV11-1 and TRBJ2-1; 12 bases line up with TRBD2. Germline loops: CDR1 SGHAT, CDR2 FQDESV (reference sequence). The length of the CDR3 is 15 residues. The CDR3 DNA sequence: TGTGCCAGCAGACTAGCGGGGGGATCCTCCAATGAGCAGTTCTTC. It is translated as CASRLAGGSSNEQFF.

Only a few counts were recorded for this clone. The V call is TRBV11-2, the J call TRBJ1-5; TRBD1 agrees at 7 bases. There are 14 residues in the CDR3. CDR1 and CDR2 from the germline V gene are SGHAT and FQNNGV. V lost 1 base, J lost 6 bases, and 3 bases stayed unmatched. In nucleotides, the CDR3 is TGTGCCAGCAGCTTAGTAGGGGGCAGTCAGCCCCAGCATTTT. Its protein is CASSLVGGSQPQHF.

This clone was seen only a few times. The chain is built from TRBV11-2 and TRBJ1-1, with D maybe TRBD1 (5 bases). The V gene's germline CDR1 is SGHAT and CDR2 FQNNGV. The germline V and J ends were trimmed by 1 base and 5 bases, with 8 bases remaining between them. CDR3 size: 13 residues. Here the CDR3 reads CASSLVRGTEAFF. CDR3 nucleotides: TGTGCCAGCAGCTTAGTCCGGGGGACTGAAGCTTTCTTT. Combining the CDR3 with reference TRBV11-2 and TRBJ1-1 gives the whole variable domain EAGVAQSPRYKIIEKRQSVAFWCNPISGHATLYWYQQILGQGPKLLIQFQNNGVVDDSQLPKDRFSAERLKGVDSTLKIQPAKLEDSAVYLCASSLVRGTEAFFGQGTRLTVV.

This clone appeared a few times. This chain links TRBV5-4 with TRBJ2-7, with 11 bases lining up with TRBD2. V was clipped by 0 bases and J by 5 bases; unmatched bases: 1. The germline CDR1 and CDR2 sequences are SGHNT and YYREEE (reference sequence). This CDR3 region has 14 residues. This CDR3 is CASSLELAGDEQYF. CDR3 bases: TGTGCCAGCAGCTTGGAACTAGCGGGAGACGAGCAGTACTTC.

This clone was detected once. The CDR3 DNA reads TGCAGCGTTGATGAGGGAGCTGAAAAACTGTTTTTT. This codes for CSVDEGAEKLFF. V and J are TRBV29-1 and TRBJ1-4; no definite D call. CDR3 length: 12 amino acids. Germline V gene sequence: CDR1 SQVTM, CDR2 ANQGSEA. V lost 3 bases and J 7 bases, leaving 9 bases between the germline ends.

The chain is built from TRBV25-1 and TRBJ1-5; 7 bases line up with TRBD1. CDR1 MGHDK and CDR2 SYGVNS come from the germline V gene. V lost 7 bases and J lost 2; bases outside the gene matches: 2. This CDR3 region has 13 residues. Here the CDR3 reads CASTGTGNQPQHF. The CDR3 DNA sequence: TGTGCCAGCACCGGGACAGGCAATCAGCCCCAGCATTTT.

The chain uses TRBV18 and TRBJ2-6, with D unclear. V was clipped by 3 bases and J by 2 bases, with 5 bases between them. Germline values: CDR1 KGHSH, CDR2 LQKENI. The CDR3 sequence is 14 residues long. The CDR3 DNA reads TGTGCCAGCTCACCGGGCACTGGGGCCAACGTCCTGACTTTC. It encodes CASSPGTGANVLTF.

The rearrangement joins TRBV19 to TRBJ2-2; 8 nucleotides agree with TRBD2. CDR1 is LNHDA, CDR2 SQIVND, per germline (reference sequence). The CDR3 totals 16 residues. The V gene end was trimmed by 2 bases and the J gene end by 3 bases; junction bases not matched to a gene: 5. Here the CDR3 reads CASSISASGYTGELFF. Written as DNA, the CDR3 is TGTGCCAGTAGTATATCCGCTAGCGGGTACACCGGGGAGCTGTTTTTT.

The rearrangement joins TRBV7-8 to TRBJ2-2; D might be TRBD1 (6 bases). The CDR3 covers 15 residues. V lost 3 bases and J 2 bases, leaving 10 bases between the germline ends. Germline V gives CDR1 SGHVS, CDR2 FQNEAQ. CDR3 sequence reads: CASSFVQGNTGELFF. CDR3 nucleotides: TGTGCCAGCAGCTTTGTACAGGGTAACACCGGGGAGCTGTTTTTT.

The CDR3 DNA is TGCGCCAGCAGCCAGGACAGAAACACTGAAGCTTTCTTT. Translating gives CASSQDRNTEAFF. This rearrangement joins TRBV4-1 to TRBJ1-1; possibly TRBD1 for D (6 bases). Germline loops: CDR1 MGHRA, CDR2 YSYEKL. Trimming removed 3 bases from V and 2 bases from J, with 7 bases in between. The length of the CDR3 is 13 residues.

The V gene is TRBV5-4, the J gene TRBJ1-1; the D is unclear. CDR1 SGHNT and CDR2 YYREEE come from the germline V gene (reference sequence). Trimming left V 4 bases short and J 1 base short, with 14 bases between. This CDR3 spans 15 amino acids. CDR3 in DNA: TGTGCCAGCAGCCCCACGACTGGAGGGAACACTGAAGCTTTCTTT. The encoded protein is CASSPTTGGNTEAFF.

The chain recombines TRBV28 with TRBJ1-2; 12 positions match TRBD1. This CDR3 region has 15 residues. Germline V gene lookup returns CDR1 MDHEN and CDR2 SYDVKM. Germline trimming cut 6 bases from V and 7 bases from J; bases unmatched to any gene: 9. Here the CDR3 reads CASRDPGTGGGGYTF. The CDR3, as DNA: TGTGCCAGCAGAGATCCCGGGACAGGGGGCGGTGGCTACACCTTC.

This clone was found once. CDR3 loop: CASSYDRNYGYTF. For the CDR3, the DNA is TGTGCCAGCAGCTATGACAGAAACTATGGCTACACCTTC. V usage is TRBV6-2 or TRBV6-3 and J usage is TRBJ1-2; D may be TRBD1 (5 bases). CDR3 length: 13 residues. The germline V gene has CDR1 MNHEY and CDR2 SVGEGT. V lost 6 bases and J 2 bases, leaving 10 bases between the germline ends.

V gene TRBV7-8 combines with J gene TRBJ2-3; D is possibly TRBD2 (6 bases). The CDR3 has 14 amino acids. CDR1 and CDR2 (germline): SGHVS, FQNEAQ. Trimming shortened V by 3 bases and J by 3 bases, and 10 bases separated the two germline ends. DNA of the CDR3: TGTGCCAGCAGCTTGTCCGGGGGAACAGATACGCAGTATTTT. Translation gives CASSLSGGTDTQYF.

CDR3 sequence reads: CASSPYDRDYGYTF. In nucleotides, the CDR3 is TGTGCCAGCTCACCCTATGACAGGGATTATGGCTACACCTTC. V usage is TRBV18 and J usage is TRBJ1-2, with 7 bases identical to TRBD1. The V gene's germline CDR1 is KGHSH and CDR2 LQKENI. This CDR3 comprises 14 residues. V was clipped by 3 bases and J by 5 bases; unmatched bases: 6. Based on the CDR3 plus reference TRBV18 and TRBJ1-2, the full variable domain is NAGVMQNPRHLVRRRGQEARLRCSPMKGHSHVYWYRQLPEEGLKFMVYLQKENIIDESGMPKERFSAEFPKEGPSILRIQQVVRGDSAAYFCASSPYDRDYGYTFGSGTRLTVV.

This chain connects TRBV11-1 to TRBJ1-2; the match to TRBD1 covers 7 bases. CDR1 and CDR2 (germline): SGHAT, FQDESV (reference sequence). V gave up 4 bases and J gave up 3 bases; unmatched junction bases: 8. This CDR3 is 15 amino acids long. CDR3 sequence reads: CASSWGRGSDYGYTF. The CDR3 region has the DNA TGTGCCAGCAGCTGGGGCAGGGGGTCCGACTATGGCTACACCTTC.

The J gene is TRBJ1-1, the V gene TRBV7-9; possibly TRBD1 for D (5 bases). This CDR3 has 16 residues. Trimming cost V 5 bases and J 4 bases, with 20 bases left between them. CDR1 is SEHNR and CDR2 is FQNEAQ in the germline V gene (reference sequence). The CDR3 coding sequence is TGTGCCAGCAGCCTGGACGGGGGAGAAGGGGTCACTGAAGCTTTCTTT. This sequence encodes CASSLDGGEGVTEAFF.

The chain couples TRBV7-9 to TRBJ1-1, with D tentatively TRBD1 (6 bases). V shed 4 bases and J shed 6 bases, with 18 bases lying between them. Germline CDR1 is SEHNR and CDR2 is FQNEAQ (reference sequence). This CDR3 contains 15 residues. CDR3 bases: TGTGCCAGCAGCTCACAGGGCCCAACGGGGCCTGAAGCTTTCTTT. As protein: CASSSQGPTGPEAFF.

Remarks on this clone: This same CDR3 is encoded by further DNA sequences in the sample. The chain carries TRBV7-3 and TRBJ1-2; D is unclear. The CDR3 loop spans 15 amino acids. The germline CDR1 and CDR2 sequences are SGHTA and FQGTGA. Trimming shortened V by 3 bases and J by 3 bases, and 14 bases separated the two germline ends. CDR3 nucleotides: TGTGCCAGCAGCTTGAGAGGAGGACGTGACTATGGCTACACCTTC. Its protein is CASSLRGGRDYGYTF.

CDR3 in DNA: TGTGCCAGCAGCGTAGATCCGGGACAGGGGGCTTTGGGCTACACCTTC. Amino acids: CASSVDPGQGALGYTF. The chain is built from TRBV9 and TRBJ1-2, with TRBD1 identical over 12 bases. Germline trimming cut 0 bases from V and 8 bases from J; bases unmatched to any gene: 8. Germline V gene data show CDR1 as SGDLS and CDR2 as YYNGEE. The CDR3 contains 16 residues.

The chain has TRBV28 and TRBJ2-7; perhaps TRBD1 as D (6 bases). Germline V CDR1 and CDR2: MDHEN, SYDVKM. CDR3 length: 14 residues. The germline V and J ends were trimmed by 6 bases and 6 bases, with 18 bases remaining between them. CDR3 nucleotide sequence: TGTGCCAGCAGACTGAACAGGGCTTGGGGCGAGCAGTACTTC. Its protein product is CASRLNRAWGEQYF.

J is TRBJ2-3 and V is TRBV7-3; TRBD1 aligns across 7 bases. Germline V gene data show CDR1 as SGHTA and CDR2 as FQGTGA. This CDR3 has 15 residues. The V and J ends lost 4 bases and 0 bases, in that order; junction bases with no gene match: 4. CDR3 DNA: TGTGCCAGCAGCTCCGGGACAGATAGCACAGATACGCAGTATTTT. Amino acids: CASSSGTDSTDTQYF.

This chain links TRBV19 with TRBJ2-7; 7 bases are shared with TRBD1. Germline CDR1 LNHDA, CDR2 SQIVND (reference sequence). This CDR3 region has 16 residues. The V gene end was trimmed by 7 bases and the J gene end by 0 bases; junction bases not matched to a gene: 12. CDR3 DNA sequence: TGTGCCAGTACAGCACCCGGGACAGCCCGCTCCTACGAGCAGTACTTC. Amino acid sequence: CASTAPGTARSYEQYF.

The J gene is TRBJ2-7, the V gene TRBV7-8, with 9 bases lining up with TRBD1. V trimming: 5 bases; J trimming: 3 bases; junction bases outside the gene matches: 8. The CDR3 covers 15 residues. The germline gives CDR1 SGHVS, CDR2 FQNEAQ. CDR3 DNA: TGTGCCAGCAGCCGAGTTCAGGGACAGGGCTACGAGCAGTACTTC. It encodes CASSRVQGQGYEQYF.

The chain recombines TRBV11-2 with TRBJ2-3; TRBD2 might be the D (6 bases). Trimming took off 3 bases at V and 3 bases at J, with 19 bases between the two ends. The CDR3 totals 17 residues. Germline V gene lookup returns CDR1 SGHAT and CDR2 FQNNGV. CDR3 coding DNA: TGTGCCAGCAGCTTCAGAGGGTGGGCGGGAAATACAGATACGCAGTATTTT. This codes for CASSFRGWAGNTDTQYF.

This chain joins TRBV7-2 and TRBJ1-5, with D possibly TRBD1 on 6 matching bases. V lost 5 bases and J lost 7, with 15 bases in between. The germline gives CDR1 SGHTA, CDR2 FQGNSA. This CDR3 region has 14 residues. This CDR3 reads CASSPGQLEQPQHF. The CDR3 region has the DNA TGTGCCAGCAGCCCCGGACAGCTAGAACAGCCCCAGCATTTT.

The chain uses TRBV7-2 and TRBJ1-4; D remains ambiguous. CDR3 length: 14 amino acids. The germline gives CDR1 SGHTA, CDR2 FQGNSA. The V gene lost 4 bases and the J gene lost 7 bases, with 13 bases spanning the gap. The CDR3 DNA sequence: TGTGCCAGCAGCTCAGAATATAGCGGTGAAAAACTGTTTTTT. Translated: CASSSEYSGEKLFF. Variable domain in full (rest from reference TRBV7-2 and TRBJ1-4): GAGVSQSPSNKVTEKGKDVELRCDPISGHTALYWYRQSLGQGLEFLIYFQGNSAPDKSGLPSDRFSAERTGGSVSTLTIQRTQQEDSAVYLCASSSEYSGEKLFFGSGTQLSVL.